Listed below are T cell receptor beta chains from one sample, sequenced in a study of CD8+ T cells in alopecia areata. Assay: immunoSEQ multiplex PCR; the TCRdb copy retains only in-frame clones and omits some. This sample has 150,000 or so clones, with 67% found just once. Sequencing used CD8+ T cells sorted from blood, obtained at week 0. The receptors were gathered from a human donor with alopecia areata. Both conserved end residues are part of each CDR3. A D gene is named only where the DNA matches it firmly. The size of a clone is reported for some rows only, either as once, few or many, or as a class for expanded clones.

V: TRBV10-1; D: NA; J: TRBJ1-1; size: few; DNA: TGCGCCAGCAGTGAGACGTCCGACAGGGAAGCTTTCTTT; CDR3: CASSETSDREAFF
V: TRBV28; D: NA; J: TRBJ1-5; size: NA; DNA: TGTGCCAGCAGTTTCCGGGGGCCGGTTGGTCAGCCCCAGCATTTT; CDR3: CASSFRGPVGQPQHF
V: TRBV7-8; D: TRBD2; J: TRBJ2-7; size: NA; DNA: TGTGCCAGCAGCTTCGGGACTATCGAGCAGTACTTC; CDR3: CASSFGTIEQYF
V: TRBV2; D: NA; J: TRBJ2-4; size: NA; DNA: TGTGCCAGCAGGCGGACACAAGTAGCCAAAAACATTCAGTACTTC; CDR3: CASRRTQVAKNIQYF
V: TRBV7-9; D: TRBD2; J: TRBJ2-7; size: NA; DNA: TGTGCCAGCAGCGGAAGTGTGTGGGGCGGGGGAACCTACGAGCAGTACTTC; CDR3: CASSGSVWGGGTYEQYF
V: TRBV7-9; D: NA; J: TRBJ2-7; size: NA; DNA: TGTGCCAGCAGCTTCCCCGGGTTTCCAAGCTCCTACGAGCAGTACTTC; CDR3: CASSFPGFPSSYEQYF
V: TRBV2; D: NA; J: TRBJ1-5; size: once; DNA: TGTGCCAGCAGTGGCGTTAGGGACTTCAATCAGCCCCAGCATTTT; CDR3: CASSGVRDFNQPQHF
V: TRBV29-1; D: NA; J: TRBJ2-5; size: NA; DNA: TGCAGCGTAAAAGACTTCCAAGAGACCCAGTACTTC; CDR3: CSVKDFQETQYF
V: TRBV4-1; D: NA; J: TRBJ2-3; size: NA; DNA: TGCGCCAGCAGCCAAGATCTTGTCTCTCAGTATTTT; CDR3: CASSQDLVSQYF
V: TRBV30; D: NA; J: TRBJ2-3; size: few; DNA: TGTGCCTGGATATGGGGGTCAGATACGCAGTATTTT; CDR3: CAWIWGSDTQYF
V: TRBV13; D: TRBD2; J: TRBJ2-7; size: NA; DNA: TGTGCCAGCAGCACAAGAATAGCGGGGGGCCCTTCAACGACCTACGAGCAGTACTTC; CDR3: CASSTRIAGGPSTTYEQYF
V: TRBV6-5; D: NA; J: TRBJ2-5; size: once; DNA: TGTGCCAGCAGAGTGCAAACGACGTTAGTCCAGTACTTC; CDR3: CASRVQTTLVQYF
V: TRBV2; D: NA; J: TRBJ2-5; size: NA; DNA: TGCCAAAGCTGGGGCCGCCAAGAGACCCAGTACTTC; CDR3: CQSWGRQETQYF
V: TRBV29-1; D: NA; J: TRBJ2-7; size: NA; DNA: TGCAGCGCCGGAACAGGGTCCTACGAGCAGTACTTC; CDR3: CSAGTGSYEQYF
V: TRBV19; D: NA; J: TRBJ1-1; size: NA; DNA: TGTGCCAGTAGTATCGGAAACACTGAAGCTTTCTTT; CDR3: CASSIGNTEAFF
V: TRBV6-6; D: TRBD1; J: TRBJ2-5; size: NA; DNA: TGTGCCAGCAGTGGGGACAGGGGATGGCAGACCCAGTACTTC; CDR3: CASSGDRGWQTQYF
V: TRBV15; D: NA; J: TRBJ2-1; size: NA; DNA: TGTGCCACCAGCTCCGGAGGGCGGCGATACAATGAGCAGTTCTTC; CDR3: CATSSGGRRYNEQFF
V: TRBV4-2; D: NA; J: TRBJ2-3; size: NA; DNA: TGTGCCAGCAGCCAGACCGGAGGGGGGGCCCCCGACGATACGCAGTATTTT; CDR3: CASSQTGGGAPDDTQYF
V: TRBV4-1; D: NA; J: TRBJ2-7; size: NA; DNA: TGCGCCAGCAGCCAAGGGGGGCACGGGGAATACGAGCAGTACTTC; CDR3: CASSQGGHGEYEQYF
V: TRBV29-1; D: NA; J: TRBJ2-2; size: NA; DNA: TGCAGCGTTGTGAACCAGGACACCGGGGAGCTGTTTTTT; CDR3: CSVVNQDTGELFF
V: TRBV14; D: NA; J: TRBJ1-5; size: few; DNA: TGTGCCAGCAGCCAAGCCGGGGGTAATCAGCCCCAGCATTTT; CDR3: CASSQAGGNQPQHF
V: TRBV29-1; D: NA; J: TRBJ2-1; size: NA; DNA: TGCAGCGTTGGATGGGGGCGGAATGAGCAGTTCTTC; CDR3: CSVGWGRNEQFF
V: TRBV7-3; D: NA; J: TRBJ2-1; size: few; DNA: TGTGCCAGCAGTCCGACAGGTAACAATGAGCAGTTCTTC; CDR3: CASSPTGNNEQFF
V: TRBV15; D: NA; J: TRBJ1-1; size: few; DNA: TGTGCCACCAGCAGTGACCAACGGGGGGACACTGAAGCTTTCTTT; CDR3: CATSSDQRGDTEAFF
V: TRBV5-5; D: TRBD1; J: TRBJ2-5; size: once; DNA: TGTGCCAGCAGCTTGTTGGAGACAGGGATACAAGAGACCCAGTACTTC; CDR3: CASSLLETGIQETQYF
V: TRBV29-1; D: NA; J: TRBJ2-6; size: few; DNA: TGCAGCGTTGGGGGCCGGGACGCAGGGGCCAACGTCCTGACTTTC; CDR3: CSVGGRDAGANVLTF
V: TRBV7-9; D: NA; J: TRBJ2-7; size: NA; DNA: TGTGCCAGCAGCTTAGAGGAAACCTACGAGCAGTACTTC; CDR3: CASSLEETYEQYF
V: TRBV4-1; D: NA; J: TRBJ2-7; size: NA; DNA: TGCGCCAGCAGCCAGACAGAGACCTACGAGCAGTACTTC; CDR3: CASSQTETYEQYF
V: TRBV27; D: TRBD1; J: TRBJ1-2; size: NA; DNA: TGTGCCAGCAGTTTAAGGGGACAGAGTCGCTATGGCTACACCTTC; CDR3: CASSLRGQSRYGYTF
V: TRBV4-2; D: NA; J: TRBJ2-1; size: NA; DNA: TGTGCCACGGACGGTCCGGGGGATGAGCAGTTCTTC; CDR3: CATDGPGDEQFF
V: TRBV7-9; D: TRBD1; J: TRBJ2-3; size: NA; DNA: TGTGCCAGCAGCTTAGTATGGGACAGGGGCACAGATACGCAGTATTTT; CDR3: CASSLVWDRGTDTQYF
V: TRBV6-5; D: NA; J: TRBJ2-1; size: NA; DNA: TGTGCCAGCAGTTACGGGTACAATGAGCAGTTCTTC; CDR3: CASSYGYNEQFF
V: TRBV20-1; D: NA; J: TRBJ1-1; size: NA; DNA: TGCAGTGCTCTTGACAATGAAGCTTTCTTT; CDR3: CSALDNEAFF
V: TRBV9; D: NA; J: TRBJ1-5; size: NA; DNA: TGTGCCAGCAGCGTAACGGGCAATCAGCCCCAGCATTTT; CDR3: CASSVTGNQPQHF
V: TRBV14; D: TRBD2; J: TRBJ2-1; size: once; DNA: TGTGCCAGCAGAGGGACTAGCGGGGGGGATTACAATGAGCAGTTCTTC; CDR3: CASRGTSGGDYNEQFF
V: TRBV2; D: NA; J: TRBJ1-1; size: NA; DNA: TGTGCCACCTTAAGGGGGACTGAAGCTTTCTTT; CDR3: CATLRGTEAFF
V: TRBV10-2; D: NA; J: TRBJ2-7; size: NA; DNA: TGCGCCAGCCGGGGTAGGGCCGGGTACGAGCAGTACTTC; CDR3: CASRGRAGYEQYF
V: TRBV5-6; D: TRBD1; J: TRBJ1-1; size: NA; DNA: TGTGCCAGCAGCTCGGGCGCCGGGACAGCTTTCACGGAGGCTTTCTTT; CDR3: CASSSGAGTAFTEAFF
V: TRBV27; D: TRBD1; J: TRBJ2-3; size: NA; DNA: TGTGCCAGCAGCCTGCGGGACAGGGTTCCAGATACGCAGTATTTT; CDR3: CASSLRDRVPDTQYF
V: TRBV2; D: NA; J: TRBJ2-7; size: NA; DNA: TGTGCCAGCACGGACACCTACTCCTACGAGCAGTACTTC; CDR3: CASTDTYSYEQYF
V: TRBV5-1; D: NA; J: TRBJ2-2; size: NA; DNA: TGCGCCAGCAGCGACATAACGGGGAACACCGGGGAGCTGTTTTTT; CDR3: CASSDITGNTGELFF
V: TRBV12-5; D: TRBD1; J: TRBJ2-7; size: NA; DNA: TGTGCTAGTGGAATCCGGGACAGGTCCTACGAGCAGTACTTC; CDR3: CASGIRDRSYEQYF